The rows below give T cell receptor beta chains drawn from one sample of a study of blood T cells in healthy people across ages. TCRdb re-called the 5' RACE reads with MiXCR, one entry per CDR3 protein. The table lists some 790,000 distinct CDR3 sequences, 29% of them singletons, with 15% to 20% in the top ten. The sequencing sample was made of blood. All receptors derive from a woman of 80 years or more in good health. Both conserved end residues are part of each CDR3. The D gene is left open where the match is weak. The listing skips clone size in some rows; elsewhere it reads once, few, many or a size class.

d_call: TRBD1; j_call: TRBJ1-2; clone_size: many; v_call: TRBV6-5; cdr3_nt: TGTGCCAGCAGACAGGGGCGAAGCTCGGGCTACACCTTC; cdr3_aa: CASRQGRSSGYTF
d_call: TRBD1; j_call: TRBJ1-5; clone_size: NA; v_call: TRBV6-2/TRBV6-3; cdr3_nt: TGTGCCAGCAGAGTCCAGGGGACAGGGTACAATCAGCCCCAGCATTTT; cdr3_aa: CASRVQGTGYNQPQHF
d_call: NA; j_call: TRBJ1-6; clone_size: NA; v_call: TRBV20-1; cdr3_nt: TGCAGTGCCATACAGGCCAAAAATTCACCCCTCCACTTT; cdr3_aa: CSAIQAKNSPLHF
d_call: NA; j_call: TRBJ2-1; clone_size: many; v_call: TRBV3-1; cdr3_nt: TGTGCCAGCAGCCAAGATCAGGGGTCCTACAATGAGCAGTTCTTC; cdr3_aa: CASSQDQGSYNEQFF
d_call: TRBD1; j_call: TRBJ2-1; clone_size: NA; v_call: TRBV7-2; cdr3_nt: TGTGCCAGCAGCTTAGCGGACAGGGCAAATGAGCAGTTCTTC; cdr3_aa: CASSLADRANEQFF
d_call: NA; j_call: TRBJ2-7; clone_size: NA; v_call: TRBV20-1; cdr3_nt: TGCAGTGCTGACCACAGCTATAGGAGCTCCTACGAGCAGTACTTC; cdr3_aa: CSADHSYRSSYEQYF
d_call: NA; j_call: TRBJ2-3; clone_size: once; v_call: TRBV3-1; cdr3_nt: TGTGCCAGCAGTCCCGGACTATTCACAGGTACGCAGTATTTT; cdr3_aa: CASSPGLFTGTQYF
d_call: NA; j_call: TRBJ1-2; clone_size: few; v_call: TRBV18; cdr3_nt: TGTGCCAGCTCACCATGGGGACCGGCGTCAAACTATGGCTACACCTTC; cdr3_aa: CASSPWGPASNYGYTF
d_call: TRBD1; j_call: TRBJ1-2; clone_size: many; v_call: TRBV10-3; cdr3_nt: TGTGCCATCAGCAGACAGGGACAAAACTATGGCTACACCTTC; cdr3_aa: CAISRQGQNYGYTF
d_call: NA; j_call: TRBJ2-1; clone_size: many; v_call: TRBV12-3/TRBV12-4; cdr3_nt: TGTGCCAGCCGACGCGATGGGTCCCGGAATGAGCAGTTCTTC; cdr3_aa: CASRRDGSRNEQFF
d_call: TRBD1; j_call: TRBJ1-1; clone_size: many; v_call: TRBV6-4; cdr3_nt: TGTGCCAGCAGCCCGGGACAGGGAATGGGGAACACTGAAGCTTTCTTT; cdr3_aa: CASSPGQGMGNTEAFF
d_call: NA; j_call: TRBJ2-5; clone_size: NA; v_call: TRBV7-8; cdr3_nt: TGTGCCAGCAGCTCAGCGACTAGAAGGAAAAAGACCCAGTACTTC; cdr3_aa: CASSSATRRKKTQYF